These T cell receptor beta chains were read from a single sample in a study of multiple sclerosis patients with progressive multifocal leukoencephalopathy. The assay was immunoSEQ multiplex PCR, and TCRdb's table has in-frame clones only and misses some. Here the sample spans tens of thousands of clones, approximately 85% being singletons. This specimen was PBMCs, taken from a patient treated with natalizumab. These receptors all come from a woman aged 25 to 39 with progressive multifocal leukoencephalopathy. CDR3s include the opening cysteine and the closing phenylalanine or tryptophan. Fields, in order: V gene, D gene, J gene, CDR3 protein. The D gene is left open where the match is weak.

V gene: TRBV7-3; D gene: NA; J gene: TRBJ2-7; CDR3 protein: CASSTQSGSTYEQYF
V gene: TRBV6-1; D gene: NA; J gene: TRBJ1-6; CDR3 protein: CASSEVEDSPLHF
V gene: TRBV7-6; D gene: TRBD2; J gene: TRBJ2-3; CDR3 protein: CASTVGTGLAGLGDTQYF
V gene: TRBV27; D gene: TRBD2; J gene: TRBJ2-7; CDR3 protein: CASSSGSGGYEQYF
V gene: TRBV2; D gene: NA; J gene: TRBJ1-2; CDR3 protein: CASSDWVDVSNGYTF
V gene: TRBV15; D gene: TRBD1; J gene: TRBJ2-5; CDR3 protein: CATSRGQGARETQYF
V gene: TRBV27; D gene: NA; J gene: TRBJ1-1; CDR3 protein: CASSAPFGGETEAFF
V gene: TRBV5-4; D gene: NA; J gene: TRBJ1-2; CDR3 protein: CASSFPPGGDNYGYTF
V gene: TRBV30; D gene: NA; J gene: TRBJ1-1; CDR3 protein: CACSEGYTEAFF
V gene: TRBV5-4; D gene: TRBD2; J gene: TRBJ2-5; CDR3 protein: CASSAGGAGGETQYF
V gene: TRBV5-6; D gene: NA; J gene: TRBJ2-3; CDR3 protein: CASSRRDGIRTQYF
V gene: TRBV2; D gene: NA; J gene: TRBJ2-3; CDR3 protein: CASREVVQAQYF
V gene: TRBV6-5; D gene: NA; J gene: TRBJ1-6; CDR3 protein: CASSPRQNSPLHF
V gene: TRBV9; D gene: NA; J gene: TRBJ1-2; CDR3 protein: CASSVDSRSSGYTF
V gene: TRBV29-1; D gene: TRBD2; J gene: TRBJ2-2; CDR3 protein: CSVEQWEGELFF
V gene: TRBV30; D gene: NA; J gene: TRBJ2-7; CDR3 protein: CAWTGPSSYEQYF
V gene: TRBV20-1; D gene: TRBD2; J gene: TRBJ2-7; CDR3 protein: CRLSGTYEQYF
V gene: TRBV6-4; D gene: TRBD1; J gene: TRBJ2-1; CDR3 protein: CASSPRQGSYNEQFF
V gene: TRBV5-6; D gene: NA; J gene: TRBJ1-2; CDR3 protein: CASSLGGVGGYTF
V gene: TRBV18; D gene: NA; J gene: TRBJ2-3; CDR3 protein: CASSPSYTDTQYF
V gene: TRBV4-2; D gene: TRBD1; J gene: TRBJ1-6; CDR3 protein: CASSQDSGTGVNSPLHF
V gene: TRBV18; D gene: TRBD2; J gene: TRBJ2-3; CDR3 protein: CASSPGTRRDTQYF
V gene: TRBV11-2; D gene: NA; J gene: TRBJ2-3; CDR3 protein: CASSQRLDTQYF
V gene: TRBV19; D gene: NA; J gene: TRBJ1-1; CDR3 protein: CASSIAVPGTEAFF
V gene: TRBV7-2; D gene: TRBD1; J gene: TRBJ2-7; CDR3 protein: CASSLESIGTGFYEQYF
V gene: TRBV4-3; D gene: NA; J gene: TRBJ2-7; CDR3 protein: CASSQARVAREHPYEQYF
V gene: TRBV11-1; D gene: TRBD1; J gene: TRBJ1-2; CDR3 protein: CASSPSGQGWGYTF
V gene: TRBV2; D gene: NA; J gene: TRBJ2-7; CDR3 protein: CASRYESDEQYF
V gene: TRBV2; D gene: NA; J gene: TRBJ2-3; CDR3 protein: CASSEGRSDTQYF
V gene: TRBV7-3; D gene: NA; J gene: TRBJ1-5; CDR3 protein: CASSLNSGQPQHF
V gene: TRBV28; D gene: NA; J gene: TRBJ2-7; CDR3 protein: CASSLTGTTQYF
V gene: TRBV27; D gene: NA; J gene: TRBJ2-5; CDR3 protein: CASSFTTRQETQYF
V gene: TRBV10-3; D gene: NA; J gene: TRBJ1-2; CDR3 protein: CAIMSGYFYTF
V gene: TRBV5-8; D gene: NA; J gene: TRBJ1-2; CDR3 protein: CASSLVQPFGYTF
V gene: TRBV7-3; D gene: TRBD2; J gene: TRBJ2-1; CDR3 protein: CASSPQGGGAFGEQFF
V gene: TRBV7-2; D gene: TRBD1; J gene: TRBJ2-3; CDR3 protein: CASSPDRGRPDTQYF
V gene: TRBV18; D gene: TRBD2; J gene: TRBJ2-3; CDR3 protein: CASSSPSGSSTDTQYF